Sequencing of this T cell receptor beta chain was carried out in a study of esophageal squamous cell carcinoma under preoperative chemotherapy. Study background: TCR repertoires were profiled from both peripheral blood T cells and tumor-infiltrating lymphocytes.

A note on this clonotype: Antigen: not known. The junction and the germline gene differ at one end; a read error may be behind it.

Germline V gives CDR1 MNHNS, CDR2 SASEGT. The CDR3 totals 16 residues. Regarding time point: after preoperative PTX-NDP chemotherapy. Study-level results: After treatment, tumor-infiltrating lymphocytes seemed to come partly from incoming peripheral T cells, not only local changes. Peripheral T cells showed a significant TCR diversity increase after chemotherapy, unlike tumor-infiltrating lymphocytes.

TCRdb called the PCR reads again in MiXCR, with one record for every CDR3 protein. Of 9,500 to 11,000 distinct CDR3 sequences in the sample, roughly 60% are singletons; the top ten hold over 25%. The V call is TRBV6-1, the J call TRBJ2-3; D unresolved. This sample was gathered from a patient given preoperative chemotherapy. The receptor comes from a human donor with esophageal squamous cell carcinoma. The donor label of this sample is uncertain. In nucleotides, the CDR3 is TGTGCCAGCAGTGAATTTTGGCGGAGCTACACAGATACTCAGTACTTT. This codes for CASSEFWRSYTDTQYF.